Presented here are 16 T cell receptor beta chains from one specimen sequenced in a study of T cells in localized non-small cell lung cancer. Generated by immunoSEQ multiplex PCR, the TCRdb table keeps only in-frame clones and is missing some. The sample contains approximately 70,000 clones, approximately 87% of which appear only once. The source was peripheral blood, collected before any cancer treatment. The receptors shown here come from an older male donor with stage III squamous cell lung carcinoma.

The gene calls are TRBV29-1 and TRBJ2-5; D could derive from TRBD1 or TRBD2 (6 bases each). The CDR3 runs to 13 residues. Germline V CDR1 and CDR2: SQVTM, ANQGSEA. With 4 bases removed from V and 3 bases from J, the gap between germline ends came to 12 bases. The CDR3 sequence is CSVAKGGEETQYF. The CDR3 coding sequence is TGCAGCGTTGCGAAGGGGGGCGAAGAGACCCAGTACTTC.

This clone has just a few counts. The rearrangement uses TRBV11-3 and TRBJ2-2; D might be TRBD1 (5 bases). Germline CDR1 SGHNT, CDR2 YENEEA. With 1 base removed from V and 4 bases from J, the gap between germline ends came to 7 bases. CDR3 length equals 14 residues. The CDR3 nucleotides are TGTGCCAGCAGCTTAGGGGGCAGCACCGGGGAGCTGTTTTTT. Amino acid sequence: CASSLGGSTGELFF. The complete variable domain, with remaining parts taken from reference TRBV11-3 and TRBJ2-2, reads EAGVVQSPRYKIIEKKQPVAFWCNPISGHNTLYWYLQNLGQGPELLIRYENEEAVDDSQLPKDRFSAERLKGVDSTLKIQPAELGDSAVYLCASSLGGSTGELFFGEGSRLTVL.

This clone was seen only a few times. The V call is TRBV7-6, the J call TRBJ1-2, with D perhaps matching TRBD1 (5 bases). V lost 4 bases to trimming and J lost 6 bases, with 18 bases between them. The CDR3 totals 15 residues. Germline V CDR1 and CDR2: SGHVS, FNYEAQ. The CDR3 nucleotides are TGTGCCAGCAGCTCCCTCGGGGAAGGGGCGGATGGCTACACCTTC. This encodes CASSSLGEGADGYTF.

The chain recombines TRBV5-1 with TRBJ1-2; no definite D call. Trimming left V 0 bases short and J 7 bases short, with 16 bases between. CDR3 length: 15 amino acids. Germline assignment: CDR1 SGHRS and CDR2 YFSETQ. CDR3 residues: CASSLGGRAVLGYTF. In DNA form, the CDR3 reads TGCGCCAGCAGCTTGGGGGGTAGGGCAGTGCTTGGCTACACCTTC.

CDR3 sequence reads: CASSLVTASSNGYTF. The CDR3 coding sequence is TGCGCCAGCAGCTTGGTTACCGCCTCCAGCAATGGCTACACCTTC. The rearrangement links TRBV5-1 to TRBJ1-2; D gene uncertain. V was shortened by 0 bases and J by 6 bases, with 15 bases between the two germline ends. This CDR3 contains 15 residues. Germline values: CDR1 SGHRS, CDR2 YFSETQ.

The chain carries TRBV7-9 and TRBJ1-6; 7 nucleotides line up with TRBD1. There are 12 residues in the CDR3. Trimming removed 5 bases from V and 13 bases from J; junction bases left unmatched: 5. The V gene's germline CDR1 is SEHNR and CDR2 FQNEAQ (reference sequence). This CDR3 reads CASSAGGLPLHF. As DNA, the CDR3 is TGTGCCAGCAGCGCAGGGGGGCTCCCCCTCCACTTT.

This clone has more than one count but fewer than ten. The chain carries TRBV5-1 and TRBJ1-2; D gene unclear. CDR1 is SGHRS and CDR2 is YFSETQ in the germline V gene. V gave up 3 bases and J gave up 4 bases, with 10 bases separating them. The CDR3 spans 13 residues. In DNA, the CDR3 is TGCGCCAGCAGCTACGGGGAGAGCTATGGCTACACCTTC. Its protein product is CASSYGESYGYTF.

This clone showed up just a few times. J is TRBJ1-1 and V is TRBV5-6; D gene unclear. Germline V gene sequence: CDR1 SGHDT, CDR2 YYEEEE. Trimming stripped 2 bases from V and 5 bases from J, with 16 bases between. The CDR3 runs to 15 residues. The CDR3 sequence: CASSFSPTIATEAFF. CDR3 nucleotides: TGTGCCAGCAGCTTTTCACCCACCATAGCGACTGAAGCTTTCTTT.

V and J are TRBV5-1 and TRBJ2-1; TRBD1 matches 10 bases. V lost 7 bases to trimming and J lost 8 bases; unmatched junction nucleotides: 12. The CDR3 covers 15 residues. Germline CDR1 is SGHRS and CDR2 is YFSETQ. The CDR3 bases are TGCGCCAGCCCTCTCCCTGGACAGGGGGTCCATGAGCAGTTCTTC. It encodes CASPLPGQGVHEQFF.

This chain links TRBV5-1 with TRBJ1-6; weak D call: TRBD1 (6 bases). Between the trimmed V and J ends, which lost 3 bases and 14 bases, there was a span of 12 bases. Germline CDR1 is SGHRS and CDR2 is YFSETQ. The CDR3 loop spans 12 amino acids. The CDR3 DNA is TGCGCCAGCAGCTGGGACATCGTCGCCCTCCACTTT. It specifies CASSWDIVALHF.

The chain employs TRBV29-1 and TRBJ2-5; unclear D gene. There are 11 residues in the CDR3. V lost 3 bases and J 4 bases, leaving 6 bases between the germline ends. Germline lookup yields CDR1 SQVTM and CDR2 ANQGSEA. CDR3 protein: CSVDARETQYF. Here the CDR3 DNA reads TGCAGCGTTGATGCTAGAGAGACCCAGTACTTC.

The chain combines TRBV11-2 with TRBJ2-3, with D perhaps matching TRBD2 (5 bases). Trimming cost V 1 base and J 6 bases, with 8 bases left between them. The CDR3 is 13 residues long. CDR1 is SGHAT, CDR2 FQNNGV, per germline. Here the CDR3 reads CASSLVGVDTQYF. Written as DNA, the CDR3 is TGTGCCAGCAGCTTAGTGGGAGTGGATACGCAGTATTTT. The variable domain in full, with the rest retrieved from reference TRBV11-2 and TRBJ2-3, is EAGVAQSPRYKIIEKRQSVAFWCNPISGHATLYWYQQILGQGPKLLIQFQNNGVVDDSQLPKDRFSAERLKGVDSTLKIQPAKLEDSAVYLCASSLVGVDTQYFGPGTRLTVL.

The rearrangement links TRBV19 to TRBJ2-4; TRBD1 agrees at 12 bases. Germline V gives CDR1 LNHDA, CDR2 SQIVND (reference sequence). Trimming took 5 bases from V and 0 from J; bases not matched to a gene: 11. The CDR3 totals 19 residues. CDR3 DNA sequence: TGTGCCAGTAGTTTTATCAGGGGACAGGGGGCAGGAGCCAAAAACATTCAGTACTTC. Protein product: CASSFIRGQGAGAKNIQYF.

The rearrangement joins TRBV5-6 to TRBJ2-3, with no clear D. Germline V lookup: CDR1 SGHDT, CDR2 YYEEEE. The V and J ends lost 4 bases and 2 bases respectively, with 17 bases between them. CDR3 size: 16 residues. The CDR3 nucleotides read TGTGCCAGCAGCGCCTGGGCAGAAGCATTCACAGATACGCAGTATTTT. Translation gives CASSAWAEAFTDTQYF.

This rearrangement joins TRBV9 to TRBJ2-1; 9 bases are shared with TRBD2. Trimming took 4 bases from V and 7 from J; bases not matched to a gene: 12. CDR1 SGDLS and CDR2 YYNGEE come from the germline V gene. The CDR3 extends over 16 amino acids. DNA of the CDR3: TGTGCCAGCAGCCCCCTGGCGGGGGGGCCTAAGAATGAGCAGTTCTTC. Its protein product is CASSPLAGGPKNEQFF.

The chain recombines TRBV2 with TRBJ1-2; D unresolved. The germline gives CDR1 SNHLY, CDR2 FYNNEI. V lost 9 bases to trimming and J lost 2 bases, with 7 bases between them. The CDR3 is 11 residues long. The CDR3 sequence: CASGANYGYTF. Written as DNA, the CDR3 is TGTGCCAGTGGAGCAAACTATGGCTACACCTTC.